The 13 T cell receptor delta chains listed next were all sequenced from one sample in a study of gamma-delta chains in newborns, infants, children. TCRdb fed the reads into CATT to redo clone calling. The sample has fewer than 13,000 delta-chain clones, 8.5% to 9.5% seen once; the top ten hold approximately 9.5%. Sequencing was carried out using blood. These receptors came from a child who was a newborn, infant or young child, either healthy, febrile or measles-vaccinated (not recorded which).

This clone is medium-sized by share. The genes are TRDV2 and TRDJ2; TRDD3 is a possible D gene (5 bases). The CDR3 consists of 15 residues. Trimming left V 0 bases short and J 0 bases short, with 7 bases between. CDR1 and CDR2 (germline): GEAIGNYY, EKD. The DNA of the CDR3 is TGTGCCTGTGACACCTGGGGCTCTTTGACAGCACAACTCTTCTTT. Translated, it gives CACDTWGSLTAQLFF.

The table lists this clone with a few counts. Sequence at one end of the junction differs from germline and may be a read error. V usage is TRDV2 and J usage is TRDJ1; TRDD3 agrees at 8 bases. Germline V gene sequence: CDR1 GEAIGNYY, CDR2 EKD. CDR3 size: 20 residues. CDR3 amino acids: CAYDTVGGHQTGGYTDKLIF. CDR3 DNA: TGTGCCTATGACACCGTCGGAGGTCATCAAACTGGGGGTTACACCGATAAACTCATCTTT.

This clone was observed a handful of times. This chain connects TRDV2 to TRDJ3; no reliable D call. Trimming stripped 0 bases from V and 0 bases from J, with 11 bases between. In germline, CDR1 is GEAIGNYY, CDR2 EKD. The CDR3 contains 18 residues. The chain's CDR3 is CACDTVGQSSWDTRQMFF. The CDR3 DNA reads as TGTGCCTGTGACACCGTTGGGCAAAGCTCCTGGGACACCCGACAGATGTTTTTC.

This clone has only a few counts. The chain carries TRDV2 and TRDJ1; 10 nucleotides agree with TRDD3. V was pared by 2 bases and J by 3 bases, with 5 bases of the junction left unmatched. The germline V gene has CDR1 GEAIGNYY and CDR2 EKD. There are 15 residues in the CDR3. CDR3 residues: CACDIVGDTADKLIF. In DNA form, the CDR3 reads TGTGCCTGTGACATAGTGGGGGATACAGCCGATAAACTCATCTTT.

This clone was observed a few times. Other DNA sequences in the sample encode the same CDR3. This chain joins TRDV2 and TRDJ2; TRDD3 agrees at 10 bases. This CDR3 has 14 amino acids. Trimming cost V 7 bases and J 5 bases; bases outside gene matches: 6. Germline assignment: CDR1 GEAIGNYY and CDR2 EKD. CDR3 sequence (DNA): TGTGCCTGCGACTTACTGGGGGATACAGCACAACTCTTCTTT. Its protein product is CACDLLGDTAQLFF.

This clone was seen only a few times. Distinct nucleotide sequences in the sample also encode this CDR3. V usage is TRDV2 and J usage is TRDJ3; 8 bases fit TRDD3. The germline V gene has CDR1 GEAIGNYY and CDR2 EKD. This CDR3 region has 19 residues. Trimming cost V 0 bases and J 0 bases; bases outside gene matches: 6. CDR3 protein: CACDTWGIRSSWDTRQMFF. The CDR3 DNA is TGTGCCTGTGACACCTGGGGGATTAGGAGCTCCTGGGACACCCGACAGATGTTTTTC.

This clone has only a few counts. An end of the junction differs from the germline gene, which may be a read error. Other DNA sequences within the sample encode an identical CDR3. The chain recombines TRDV2 with TRDJ3; 10 positions agree with TRDD3. From germline, CDR1 is GEAIGNYY and CDR2 EKD. The CDR3 is 21 residues long. The CDR3: CACDTGGIRSEGSWDTRQMFF. In DNA form, the CDR3 reads TGTGCCTGTGACACCGGGGGGATACGCTCCGAGGGCTCCTGGGACACCCGGCAGATGTTTTTC.

The chain is built from TRDV2 and TRDJ3; the match to TRDD3 covers 12 bases. The CDR3 sequence is 23 residues long. Germline assignment: CDR1 GEAIGNYY and CDR2 EKD. Trimming took 3 bases from V and 0 from J; bases not matched to a gene: 17. The CDR3 is CACDAIRVVLGDTDSWDTRQMFF. The CDR3 nucleotides read TGTGCCTGTGACGCCATCCGAGTGGTACTGGGGGATACCGACTCCTGGGACACCCGACAGATGTTTTTC.

This clone was counted a few times. This sequence joins TRDV2 and TRDJ3; 9 bases map to TRDD3. V dropped 3 bases and J dropped 0; count of bases not matched to a gene: 11. Germline V gene sequence: CDR1 GEAIGNYY, CDR2 EKD. The CDR3 is made up of 20 amino acids. CDR3 nucleotides: TGTGCCTGTGACGCCTATACTGGGGGACAACGCTCCTGGGACACCCGACAGATGTTTTTC. Its protein is CACDAYTGGQRSWDTRQMFF.

As regards this clone: A much larger clone is a single base away; this may be a read error. V is TRDV2 and J is TRDJ1, with 7 positions matching TRDD3. This CDR3 is built from 13 residues. Germline loops: CDR1 GEAIGNYY, CDR2 EKD. DNA for the CDR3: TGTGCCTGTGACACCTGGGGGACCGATAAACCCATCTTT. It specifies CACDTWGTDKPIF.

This clone is classed as large (0.1 to 1%). The same CDR3 is also encoded by other DNA sequences in this sample. J is TRDJ1 and V is TRDV2; TRDD3 aligns across 9 bases. Germline CDR1 and CDR2: GEAIGNYY and EKD. The CDR3 is 15 residues long. J gave up 0 bases and V 4 bases, and 5 bases lay outside the gene matches. CDR3 in DNA: TGTGCCTGTGATTCGTTGGGGGATAACACCGATAAACTCATCTTT. Translated, it gives CACDSLGDNTDKLIF.

This clone is categorized as medium-sized. This may stem from a read error, because a much larger clone lies one nucleotide away. This specimen includes other DNA sequences encoding the same CDR3. V gene TRDV2 combines with J gene TRDJ3; 10 bases fit TRDD3. CDR3 length: 18 residues. V was clipped by 0 bases and J by 1 base; unmatched bases: 2. Germline CDR1 GEAIGNYY, CDR2 EKD. CDR3 residues: CACDTVLGDSWDTRQMFF. The CDR3 nucleotides are TGTGCCTGTGACACCGTACTGGGGGATTCCTGGGACACCCGACAGATGTTTTTC.

The chain couples TRDV2 to TRDJ1; TRDD3 aligns across 9 bases. CDR1 and CDR2 from the germline V gene are GEAIGNYY and EKD. This CDR3 spans 19 amino acids. V gave up 0 bases and J gave up 0 bases; unmatched junction bases: 13. The CDR3 DNA sequence: TGTGCCTGTGACACCGGGAGACTGGGGGACCCTCCGTACACCGATAAACTCATCTTT. It encodes CACDTGRLGDPPYTDKLIF.